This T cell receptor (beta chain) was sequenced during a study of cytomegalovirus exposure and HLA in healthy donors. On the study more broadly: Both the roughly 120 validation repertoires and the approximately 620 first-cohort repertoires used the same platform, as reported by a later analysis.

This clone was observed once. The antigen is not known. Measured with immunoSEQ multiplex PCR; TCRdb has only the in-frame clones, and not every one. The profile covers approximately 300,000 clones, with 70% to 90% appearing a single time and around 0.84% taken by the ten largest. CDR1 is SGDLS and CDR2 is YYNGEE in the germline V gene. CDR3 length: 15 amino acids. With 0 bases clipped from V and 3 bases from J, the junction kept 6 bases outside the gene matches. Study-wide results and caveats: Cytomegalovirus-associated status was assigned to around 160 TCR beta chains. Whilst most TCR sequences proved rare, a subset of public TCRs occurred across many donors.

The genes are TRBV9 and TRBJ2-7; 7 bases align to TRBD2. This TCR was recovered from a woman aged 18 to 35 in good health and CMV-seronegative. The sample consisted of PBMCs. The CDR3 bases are TGTGCCAGCAGCGTAGGTCTAGCGGTACACTACGAGCAGTACTTC. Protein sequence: CASSVGLAVHYEQYF. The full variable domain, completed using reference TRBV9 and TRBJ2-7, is DSGVTQTPKHLITATGQRVTLRCSPRSGDLSVYWYQQSLDQGLQFLIQYYNGEERAKGNILERFSAQQFPDLHSELNLSSLELGDSALYFCASSVGLAVHYEQYFGPGTRLTVT.